This entry concerns a single T cell receptor beta chain. Its antigen is currently not known. Base quality data are lacking; no much larger clone is found one base away. Library generation was performed with the immunoSEQ multiplex PCR assay. TCRdb took this table from immuneACCESS and kept in-frame rearrangements with V and J called. Such tables lack part of the clones; where checked against another copy, unresolved V genes explain under half of the gap, and the rest is unexplained. The sample table contains about 94,000 clones; only one count was recorded for 90% of them. More than 3.5% of the sample comes from the top ten. The record originates from a study of control samples from healthy donors and cancer patients (dated by TCRdb to the early 2020s). The CDR3 contains 12 residues, cysteine and phenylalanine counted. Only the CDR3 part of the read is kept: 36 bases, read in frame from the first base. The germline V gene sets CDR1 to SNHLY and CDR2 to FYNNEI. Trimming removed 9 bases from V and 5 bases from J, leaving 13 bases between the germline ends.

This sequence originates from a woman aged 18-29 years in good health. Sequences were obtained from blood. In this chain, TRBV2 is recombined with TRBJ1-2; a confident D gene designation cannot be given. CDR3 sequence: CASGQERYGYTF. The DNA sequence follows: TGTGCCAGTGGGCAGGAGAGGTATGGCTACACCTTC.